The 3 T cell receptor beta chains below come from one sample, sequenced in a study of T cells in Graves' hyperthyroidism and ophthalmopathy (dated by TCRdb to the late 2010s). The method behind the library was multiplex PCR. Sequencing instrument: Illumina HiSeq 2000. The TCR beta CDR3 regions were amplified from the RNA transcripts. A first-round RT-PCR of the TCR CDR3 used the HTBI primer set with the Qiagen OneStep RT-PCR kit. TCRdb trimmed public reads at Q25 via fastp, called clones via MiXCR and kept in-frame beta chains. Merged by CDR3 protein, the rows form single entries marked with the most common genes and DNA. For this sample the table gives under 400,000 distinct CDR3 sequences, of which 15% to 20% were detected only once. The top ten hold about 49% of the sample. Sequenced: blood. The receptors derive from a woman in her forties or fifties with Graves' hyperthyroidism.

This clonotype has only a few counts. The chain employs TRBV6-4 and TRBJ2-6; unclear D gene. CDR3 size: 14 residues. Germline V gene lookup returns CDR1 MRHNA and CDR2 SNTAGT. V lost 5 bases and J lost 4, with 9 bases in between. The chain's CDR3 is CASSQLPGANVLTF. The CDR3 nucleotides read TGTGCCAGCAGTCAGCTTCCCGGGGCCAACGTCCTGACTTTC.

This clonotype was found many times. The chain joins TRBV6-1 to TRBJ2-1, with D perhaps assigned TRBD1 or TRBD2 (6 bases each). V lost 7 bases and J 3 bases, leaving 16 bases between the germline ends. The CDR3 totals 15 residues. Germline CDR1 is MNHNS and CDR2 is SASEGT. DNA of the CDR3: TGTGCCAGCAAAAAGAGGGGGGTTAGCTACAATGAGCAGTTCTTC. Its translation: CASKKRGVSYNEQFF.

This clonotype occurred once. The chain is built from TRBV20-1 and TRBJ2-1, with 11 bases lining up with TRBD1. Per germline, CDR1 DFQATT and CDR2 SNEGSKA (reference sequence). Trimming at V came to 6 bases and at J to 2 bases, leaving 15 bases not matched to a gene. The CDR3 loop spans 18 amino acids. The CDR3: CSADPGTGGVQAYNEQFF. Here the CDR3 DNA reads TGCAGTGCCGACCCGGGGACAGGGGGTGTTCAAGCCTACAATGAGCAGTTCTTC.